The 9 T cell receptor beta chains below were found in one sample sequenced in a study of blood T cells in healthy people across ages. Using a J-beta primer mix together with a sample-barcoded 5' primer, a second PCR was run for about 7 to 12 cycles. Using its own MiXCR run on the 5' RACE reads, TCRdb lists one record per CDR3 protein. The sample holds about 570,000 distinct CDR3 sequences, 27% seen once. The material sequenced was blood. Receptors were obtained from a woman aged 65 to 85 in good health.

The chain links TRBV2 to TRBJ2-7; 7 bases align to TRBD2. Germline values: CDR1 SNHLY, CDR2 FYNNEI. J was trimmed by 1 base and V by 6 bases; bases with no gene match: 3. This CDR3 is 13 amino acids long. CDR3 nucleotide sequence: TGTGCCAGCAGGCCAGCGGGGTCCTACGAGCAGTACTTC. Residues: CASRPAGSYEQYF. Looking up the rest from reference TRBV2 and TRBJ2-7 gives the full variable domain: EPEVTQTPSHQVTQMGQEVILRCVPISNHLYFYWYRQILGQKVEFLVSFYNNEISEKSEIFDDQFSVERPDGSNFTLKIRSTKLEDSAMYFCASRPAGSYEQYFGPGTRLTVT.

The rearrangement joins TRBV20-1 to TRBJ1-1; D perhaps matches TRBD1 (5 bases). Trimming removed 0 bases from V and 0 bases from J, with 11 bases in between. Germline V gives CDR1 DFQATT, CDR2 SNEGSKA (reference sequence). CDR3 size: 15 residues. The CDR3 nucleotides read TGCAGTGCTAGAGATCCGGGGGTGGTGAACACTGAAGCTTTCTTT. This sequence encodes CSARDPGVVNTEAFF.

This clonotype was observed a handful of times. The V call is TRBV4-3, the J call TRBJ2-2, with TRBD1 matching over 11 bases. V shed 5 bases, J shed 4 bases, and the junction held 3 bases outside the gene matches. This CDR3 contains 15 residues. The germline V gene has CDR1 LGHNA and CDR2 YSLEER. CDR3 DNA sequence: TGCGCCAGCAGCTACGGGACAGGGGGCACCGGGGAGCTGTTTTTT. Amino acid sequence: CASSYGTGGTGELFF.

The chain recombines TRBV3-1 with TRBJ2-7, with 7 bases fitting TRBD1. Trimming took 5 bases from V and 4 from J; bases not matched to a gene: 14. There are 16 residues in the CDR3. CDR1 is LGHDT and CDR2 is YNNKEL in the germline V gene (reference sequence). For the CDR3, the DNA is TGTGCCAGCAGCTTAGTTTCGGACAGGATGGCTTACGAGCAGTACTTC. This sequence encodes CASSLVSDRMAYEQYF.

This clonotype was found many times. The chain joins TRBV5-1 to TRBJ2-5; 8 nucleotides agree with TRBD2. The CDR3 contains 15 residues. Per germline, CDR1 SGHRS and CDR2 YFSETQ. Trimming cost V 7 bases and J 2 bases; bases outside gene matches: 10. The CDR3 region is CASSSSGRFQETQYF. The CDR3 DNA sequence: TGCGCCAGCTCCTCCAGCGGGAGATTTCAAGAGACCCAGTACTTC.

There are many counts of this clonotype. The chain combines TRBV9 with TRBJ2-2; D is perhaps TRBD1 or TRBD2 (5 bases each). Deletions cut 2 bases from V and 5 bases from J, with 10 bases between. The CDR3 is made up of 14 amino acids. Looked up from germline, CDR1 is SGDLS and CDR2 is YYNGEE. The CDR3 DNA reads as TGTGCCAGCAGCGTCTTCGGGGCTACCGGGGAGCTGTTTTTT. Its translation: CASSVFGATGELFF.

This chain connects TRBV7-2 to TRBJ2-2; 8 bases map to TRBD2. Germline CDR1 reads SGHTA; CDR2 reads FQGNSA. V dropped 0 bases and J dropped 7; count of bases not matched to a gene: 7. The CDR3 consists of 16 residues. In DNA form, the CDR3 reads TGTGCCAGCAGCTTAGCGCCCCGGGGGGGCTTCGGGGAGCTGTTTTTT. It specifies CASSLAPRGGFGELFF.

CDR3 bases: TGTGCCAGCAGCCAAGATCGGAGGAGACAGGGGATGGGGGAGACCCAGTACTTC. This sequence encodes CASSQDRRRQGMGETQYF. The chain joins TRBV3-1 to TRBJ2-5; 8 nucleotides agree with TRBD1. From germline, CDR1 is LGHDT and CDR2 YNNKEL (reference sequence). The CDR3 is made up of 18 amino acids. Losses at the gene ends were 0 bases for V and 5 bases for J; bases not matched to a gene: 14.

This sequence joins TRBV7-9 and TRBJ1-2; weak D call: TRBD1 (6 bases). V lost 5 bases to trimming and J lost 7 bases, with 14 bases between them. The CDR3 consists of 13 residues. CDR1 is SEHNR, CDR2 FQNEAQ, per germline (reference sequence). The CDR3 region is CASSQIGGVGYTF. The CDR3 DNA reads as TGTGCCAGCAGCCAAATAGGGGGGGTTGGCTACACCTTC.